The TCR beta chain under discussion was sequenced for a study of shared clonotypes between healthy human individuals (dated by TCRdb to about 2020). Describing the broader study: A couple of women and a few men aged 18 to 49 years were included in the cohort. Each donor's leukapheresis produced roughly between roughly 0.85 and 10 billion PBMCs. To estimate repertoire size and how much clonotypes are shared between individuals, the study performed deep sequencing of blood TCR repertoires from five healthy adults. Libraries were prepared and TCR repertoires were sequenced by different laboratories using diverse techniques, in order to increase sequencing depth and limit assay-specific biases. Per donor, three plates each were used for CD4 naive and CD4 memory, two for CD8 naive, and one for CD8 memory. The investigation overall reported the following: The small number of donors limited the genetic and exposure-history diversity represented. Across a few donors, 4.5% to 6.5% of naive CD4, approximately 3.6% of naive CD8, roughly 2.2% of memory CD4, and approximately 0.4% of memory CD8 clonotypes were shared. Clonotypes shared by all four sorted-subset donors showed higher generation probabilities than non-shared clonotypes. Based on pairwise subsampling, the degree of clonotype sharing among donors was expected to be affected by sequencing depth. Only blood was sampled, and tissue TCR repertoires likely differ from those in blood. Incomplete sequencing was indicated by rarefaction of sorted-subset datasets, despite the large sequencing depth. Naive subsets generally had larger estimated clonotype richness than memory subsets did.

CDR1 MNHEY and CDR2 SMNVEV are derived from the germline V gene (reference sequence). Counted from cysteine to phenylalanine, this CDR3 has 16 amino acids. CDR3 DNA is the only sequence kept; it has 48 bases, read in frame from the first base. V is trimmed back by 6 bases and J by 5 bases, and the junction contains 9 bases that no gene match accounts for. The donors were healthy, HIV-negative adults who had no recently reported acute infections or vaccinations. Every donor was a Caucasian adult residing in Nashville, Tennessee, USA. CD4+ T cells were enriched by magnetic negative selection; naive cells were then positively selected on CD45RA, and the negative fraction formed the memory subset. After blood collection by leukapheresis, PBMCs were isolated using Ficoll-Histopaque density gradient centrifugation and then cryopreserved in the vapor phase of liquid nitrogen. Analytical flow cytometry was used to check the purity and quantity of each magnetically sorted T cell population. Genomic DNA was isolated from each sorted fraction and quantified by UV absorbance on a Nanodrop 2000c.

Using the deep immunoSEQ assay, multiplex PCR amplified TCR CDR3 regions from genomic DNA. For each cell subset, the extracted genomic DNA was distributed evenly across all wells of several immunoSEQ 96-well plates, and each plate served as one replicate. For sorted subsets, each replicate PCR was loaded with about 0.2 ug genomic DNA, equivalent to 30,000 or so T cell genomes. The purified libraries were quantified using a Qubit 3.0 fluorometer, sized with a Bioanalyzer 2100, and then quantified again using the KAPA Library Quantification kit. A separate single-read 150-cycle Illumina NextSeq 550 flow cell was used to sequence each immunoSEQ 96-well plate. The authors' analysis ran thus. Because the immunoSEQ output included only junctional sequences and no quality scores, the filtering could not be the same as the filtering used for full-length reads. To assign V/J genes and CDR3, sequences were annotated using PyIR, a Python wrapper for IgBLAST v1.9, with IMGT germline references. Reads were filtered out if the reads had weak V/J assignments (E-value above 1e-6), no CDR3, stop codons, out-of-frame junctions, or ambiguous translated residues. V3J clonotypes were defined as sequences sharing an identical inferred V gene, J gene, and CDR3 amino acid sequence. Percentage overlap between repertoires was computed as shared unique clonotypes divided by the size of the smaller repertoire. Three approaches were used to assess repertoire richness: RTK rarefaction, the Chao1 estimator, and Recon v2.1 estimates of unobserved clonotypes. Generation probabilities were computed with OLGA for all TCRbeta clonotypes obtained by the gDNA method from several donors. The clones in this table, taken by TCRdb from immuneACCESS, are in-frame only. Not every clone is retained; where verified, under half of the shortfall comes from an unresolved V gene, and the cause of the rest is unknown. V, J and clone size are taken as reported in that table, and D and trimming were inferred from the DNA itself. The sample table contains 1.4 million to 1.5 million clones; only one count was recorded for roughly 96% of them. Of the sample, roughly 1.1% is held by the ten largest clones.

On this clone: The antigen it binds to is not known. Within one base of it there is no much larger clone, and no base qualities were kept.

The chain links TRBV27 with TRBJ2-2; TRBD2 matches 10 bases in the middle. The source of this sequence is a man under 40 in good health. The sample taken for sequencing was naive CD4+ T cells sorted from blood. The intended sense of this specimen's cell subset or site label: CD45RA+ positively selected. This receptor has the CDR3 CASRNLAGVRTGELFF. The DNA sequence is TGTGCCAGCAGGAACCTAGCGGGAGTTCGAACCGGGGAGCTGTTTTTT.